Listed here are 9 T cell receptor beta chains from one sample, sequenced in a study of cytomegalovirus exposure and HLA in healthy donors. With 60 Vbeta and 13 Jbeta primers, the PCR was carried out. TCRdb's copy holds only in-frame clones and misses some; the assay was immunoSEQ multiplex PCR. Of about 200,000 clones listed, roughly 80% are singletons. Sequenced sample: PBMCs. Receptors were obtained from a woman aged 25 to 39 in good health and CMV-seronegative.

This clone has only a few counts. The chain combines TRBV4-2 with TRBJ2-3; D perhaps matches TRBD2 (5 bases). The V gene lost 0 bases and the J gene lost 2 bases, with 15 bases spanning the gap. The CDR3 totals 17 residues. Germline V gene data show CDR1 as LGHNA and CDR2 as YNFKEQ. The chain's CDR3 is CASSQDLGRVYTDTQYF. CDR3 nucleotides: TGTGCCAGCAGCCAAGATCTAGGGCGGGTCTACACAGATACGCAGTATTTT.

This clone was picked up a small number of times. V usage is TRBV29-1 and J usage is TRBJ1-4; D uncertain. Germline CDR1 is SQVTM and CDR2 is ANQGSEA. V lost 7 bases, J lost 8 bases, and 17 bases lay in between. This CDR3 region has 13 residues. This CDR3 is CSAYEDTGEKLFF. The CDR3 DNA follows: TGCAGCGCCTACGAGGATACTGGGGAAAAACTGTTTTTT.

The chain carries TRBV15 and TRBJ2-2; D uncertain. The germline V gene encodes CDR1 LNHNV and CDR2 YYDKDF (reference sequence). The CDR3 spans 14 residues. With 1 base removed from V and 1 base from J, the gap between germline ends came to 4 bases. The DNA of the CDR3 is TGTGCCACCAGCAGAGGCGGGAACACCGGGGAGCTGTTTTTT. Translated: CATSRGGNTGELFF. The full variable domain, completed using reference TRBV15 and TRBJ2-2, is DAMVIQNPRYQVTQFGKPVTLSCSQTLNHNVMYWYQQKSSQAPKLLFHYYDKDFNNEADTPDNFQSRRPNTSFCFLDIRSPGLGDTAMYLCATSRGGNTGELFFGEGSRLTVL.

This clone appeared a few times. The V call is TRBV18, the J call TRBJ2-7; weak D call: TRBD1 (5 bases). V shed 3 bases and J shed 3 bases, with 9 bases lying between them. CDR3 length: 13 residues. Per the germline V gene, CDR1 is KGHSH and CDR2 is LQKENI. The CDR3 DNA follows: TGTGCCAGCTCACCGACGACAGACTACGAGCAGTACTTC. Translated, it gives CASSPTTDYEQYF.

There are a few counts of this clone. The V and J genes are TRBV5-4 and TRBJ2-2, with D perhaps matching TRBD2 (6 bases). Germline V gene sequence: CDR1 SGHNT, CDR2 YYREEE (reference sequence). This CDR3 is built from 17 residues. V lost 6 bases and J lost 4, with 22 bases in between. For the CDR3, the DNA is TGTGCCAGCACTTCTACGTGGGGGGAGTCGATCACCGGGGAGCTGTTTTTT. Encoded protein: CASTSTWGESITGELFF.

The CDR3 DNA sequence: TGTGCCAGCAGTTTAGCCGGGACAGGGTACCACGAGCAGTACTTC. This sequence encodes CASSLAGTGYHEQYF. The chain couples TRBV28 to TRBJ2-7; 9 positions agree with TRBD1. From germline, CDR1 is MDHEN and CDR2 SYDVKM. The V and J ends lost 2 bases and 5 bases, in that order; junction bases with no gene match: 7. The CDR3 contains 15 residues.

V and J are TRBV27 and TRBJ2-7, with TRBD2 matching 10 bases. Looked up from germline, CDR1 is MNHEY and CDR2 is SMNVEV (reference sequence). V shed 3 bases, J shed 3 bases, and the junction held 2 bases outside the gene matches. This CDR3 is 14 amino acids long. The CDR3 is CASSFRTSGYEQYF. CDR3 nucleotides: TGTGCCAGCAGTTTCCGGACTAGCGGCTACGAGCAGTACTTC.

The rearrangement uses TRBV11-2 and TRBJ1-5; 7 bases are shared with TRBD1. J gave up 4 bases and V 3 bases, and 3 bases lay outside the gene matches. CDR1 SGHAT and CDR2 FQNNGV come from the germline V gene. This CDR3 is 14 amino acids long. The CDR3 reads CASSFDRVNQPQHF. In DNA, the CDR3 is TGTGCCAGCAGCTTCGACAGGGTTAATCAGCCCCAGCATTTT.

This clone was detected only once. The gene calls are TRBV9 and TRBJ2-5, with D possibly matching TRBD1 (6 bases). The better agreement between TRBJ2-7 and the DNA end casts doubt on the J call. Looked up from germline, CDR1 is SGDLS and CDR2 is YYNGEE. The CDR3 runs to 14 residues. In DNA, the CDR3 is TGTGCCAGCAGCCCCCAGGGGATGGGTTACGAGCAGTACTTC. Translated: CASSPQGMGYEQYF.